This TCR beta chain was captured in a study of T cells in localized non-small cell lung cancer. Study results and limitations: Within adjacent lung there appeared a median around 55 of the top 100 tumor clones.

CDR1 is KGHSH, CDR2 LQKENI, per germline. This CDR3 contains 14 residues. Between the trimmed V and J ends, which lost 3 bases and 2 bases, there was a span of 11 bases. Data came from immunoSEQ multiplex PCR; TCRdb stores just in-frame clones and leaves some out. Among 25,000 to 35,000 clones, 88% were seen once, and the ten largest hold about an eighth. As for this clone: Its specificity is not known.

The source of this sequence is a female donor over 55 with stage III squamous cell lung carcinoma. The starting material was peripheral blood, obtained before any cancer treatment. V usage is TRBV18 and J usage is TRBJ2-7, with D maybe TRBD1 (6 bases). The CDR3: CASSPNRVPYEQYF. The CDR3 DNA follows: TGTGCCAGCTCACCCAACAGGGTCCCCTACGAGCAGTACTTC.